A single sample is the source of the 3 T cell receptor beta chains below, sequenced in a study of blood T cell repertoires in COVID-19. Repertoires were generated with immunoSEQ multiplex PCR, while TCRdb's copy carries only in-frame clones and drops some. The sample lists about 300,000 clones, about 90% occurring once. Sequences were obtained from PBMCs or T cells enriched from blood (not recorded which). The receptors come from a woman between 50 and 59 years old who had been exposed to COVID-19.

CDR3 DNA sequence: TGTGCCAGCAGCCAAGAAGGGGGACTAGGGAAGAATGAGCAGTTCTTC. Its protein product is CASSQEGGLGKNEQFF. The chain joins TRBV3-1 (or the pseudogene TRBV3-2) to TRBJ2-1, with 8 bases matching TRBD2. V lost 0 bases to trimming and J lost 7 bases; unmatched junction nucleotides: 8. The CDR3 spans 16 residues. CDR1 and CDR2 from the germline V gene are LGHDT and YNNKEL (reference sequence).

V is TRBV29-1 and J is TRBJ1-2; D remains ambiguous. Trimming removed 0 bases at V and 3 bases at J, with 14 bases between. Germline lookup yields CDR1 SQVTM and CDR2 ANQGSEA. The CDR3 has 15 residues. The CDR3 region has the DNA TGCAGCGTTGAAGAAGGGCGTGGAGGGCACTATGGCTACACCTTC. Encoded protein: CSVEEGRGGHYGYTF.

CDR3 DNA: TGCGCCAGCAGCTTGGCCGGAGGACGGACCTACGAGCAGTACTTC. Protein sequence: CASSLAGGRTYEQYF. The chain combines TRBV5-1 with TRBJ2-7; D perhaps matches TRBD2 (5 bases). The CDR3 is made up of 15 amino acids. Germline V CDR1 and CDR2: SGHRS, YFSETQ. Between the trimmed V and J ends, which lost 0 bases and 2 bases, there was a span of 12 bases. Variable domain in full (rest from reference TRBV5-1 and TRBJ2-7): KAGVTQTPRYLIKTRGQQVTLSCSPISGHRSVSWYQQTPGQGLQFLFEYFSETQRNKGNFPGRFSGRQFSNSRSEMNVSTLELGDSALYLCASSLAGGRTYEQYFGPGTRLTVT.